Presented here are 17 T cell receptor beta chains from one specimen sequenced in a study of identifying expanded T cells in peripheral blood. Assay used: immunoSEQ multiplex PCR; TCRdb lists only in-frame clones, some missing. The data show over 85,000 clones, with 70% to 90% seen just once and just under 4.5% held by the top ten. Sequencing used blood. Source of these receptors: a person between 18 and 75 years old in good health.

V and J are TRBV6-1 and TRBJ1-1, with 8 positions matching TRBD1. Germline CDR1 MNHNS, CDR2 SASEGT. The CDR3 covers 14 residues. J was trimmed by 4 bases and V by 6 bases; bases with no gene match: 7. The CDR3 is CASSTGQGSTEAFF. CDR3 DNA sequence: TGTGCCAGCAGCACCGGACAGGGAAGCACTGAAGCTTTCTTT.

The chain's CDR3 is CASSVGNTPYGYTF. For the CDR3, the DNA is TGTGCCAGCAGCGTAGGGAACACCCCCTATGGCTACACCTTC. This chain connects TRBV9 to TRBJ1-2; no firm D call. This CDR3 region has 14 residues. Germline CDR1 is SGDLS and CDR2 is YYNGEE. The V end lost 0 bases, the J end lost 4 bases, and 10 bases lay between the germline ends.

The chain is built from TRBV18 and TRBJ2-3; 14 bases align to TRBD2. Trimming cost V 3 bases and J 6 bases; bases outside gene matches: 14. CDR3 length: 19 residues. Germline V gives CDR1 KGHSH, CDR2 LQKENI. As DNA, the CDR3 is TGTGCCAGCTCACCCGGACTAGCGGGGGGCCGCATCCCTCTTGATACGCAGTATTTT. Protein sequence: CASSPGLAGGRIPLDTQYF.

The chain's CDR3 is CASSQDSGQGDSPLHF. Here the CDR3 DNA reads TGCGCCAGCAGCCAAGATTCGGGACAGGGAGATTCACCCCTCCACTTT. The J gene is TRBJ1-6, the V gene TRBV4-3, with 9 bases fitting TRBD1. Losses at the gene ends were 0 bases for V and 8 bases for J; bases not matched to a gene: 5. The germline gives CDR1 LGHNA, CDR2 YSLEER. The CDR3 is made up of 16 amino acids.

The rearrangement uses TRBV13 and TRBJ2-7; 9 bases are a match to TRBD1. The length of the CDR3 is 16 residues. In germline, CDR1 is PRHDT, CDR2 FYEKMQ (reference sequence). The junction had 10 bases not matched to a gene; V was cut back by 3 bases and J by 4 bases. This CDR3 reads CASSFKGGQGFYEQYF. The CDR3 coding sequence is TGTGCCAGCAGCTTTAAGGGGGGACAGGGTTTTTACGAGCAGTACTTC.

This clone was seen just once. V is TRBV6-5 and J is TRBJ2-1, with D uncertain. Germline-derived CDR1 and CDR2 are MNHEY and SVGAGI. V was cut by 0 bases and J by 4 bases, with 4 bases left in between. The CDR3 covers 13 residues. This CDR3 is CASSYSGYNEQFF. The CDR3 nucleotides are TGTGCCAGCAGTTACTCGGGTTACAATGAGCAGTTCTTC.

The chain recombines TRBV5-1 with TRBJ2-5; the D gene is possibly TRBD2 (5 bases). Trimming pared 7 bases from V and 1 base from J, leaving 11 bases between. Germline V gives CDR1 SGHRS, CDR2 YFSETQ. CDR3 length equals 13 residues. CDR3 amino acids: CASAVEGQETQYF. CDR3 nucleotide sequence: TGCGCCAGCGCCGTCGAGGGCCAAGAGACCCAGTACTTC.

The rearrangement uses TRBV9 and TRBJ1-2; weak D call: TRBD1 (5 bases). V was shortened by 4 bases and J by 6 bases, with 25 bases between the two germline ends. The germline V gene has CDR1 SGDLS and CDR2 YYNGEE. This CDR3 spans 17 amino acids. The CDR3 DNA reads TGTGCCAGCAGCCGTTTACCCCCTGGCAGGGTAAAAGATGGCTACACCTTC. It yields the protein CASSRLPPGRVKDGYTF.

CDR3 DNA: TGTGCCAGCAGCCAATCTTGGAGTAACAATCAGCCCCAGCATTTT. Its translation: CASSQSWSNNQPQHF. This chain uses TRBV16 with TRBJ1-5; D gene ambiguous. The CDR3 extends over 15 amino acids. Germline CDR1 and CDR2: KGHSY and FQNENV. Trimming removed 0 bases from V and 3 bases from J, with 9 bases in between.

The chain is built from TRBV6-1 and TRBJ1-2; perhaps TRBD1 as D (5 bases). Trimming cost V 0 bases and J 3 bases, with 11 bases left between them. CDR3 length: 15 amino acids. The germline gives CDR1 MNHNS, CDR2 SASEGT. The CDR3, as DNA: TGTGCCAGCAGTGAAGCTGGGACGCTCTACTATGGCTACACCTTC. Translating gives CASSEAGTLYYGYTF.

The chain couples TRBV6-5 to TRBJ2-2; D perhaps matches TRBD1 (5 bases). This CDR3 is built from 14 residues. Germline V CDR1 and CDR2: MNHEY, SVGAGI. Trimming took 5 bases from V and 3 from J, leaving 10 bases between them. The CDR3 sequence is CASSHRRDTGELFF. DNA of the CDR3: TGTGCCAGCAGTCACCGCAGGGACACCGGGGAGCTGTTTTTT.

The V call is TRBV30, the J call TRBJ2-7; possibly TRBD1 for D (5 bases). CDR3 length equals 11 residues. Germline CDR1 is GTSNPN and CDR2 is SVGIG (reference sequence). V lost 4 bases to trimming and J lost 4 bases, with 8 bases between them. CDR3 amino acids: CAWTRGYEQYF. The CDR3 nucleotides are TGTGCCTGGACTAGGGGATACGAGCAGTACTTC. The complete variable domain, with remaining parts taken from reference TRBV30 and TRBJ2-7, reads SQTIHQWPATLVQPVGSPLSLECTVEGTSNPNLYWYRQAAGRGLQLLFYSVGIGQISSEVPQNLSASRPQDRQFILSSKKLLLSDSGFYLCAWTRGYEQYFGPGTRLTVT.

CDR3 sequence reads: CSVRGGFSTDTQYF. CDR3 DNA: TGCAGCGTCCGCGGGGGGTTCAGCACAGATACGCAGTATTTT. The chain links TRBV29-1 to TRBJ2-3; 8 positions match TRBD2. The V and J ends lost 6 bases and 0 bases, in that order; junction bases with no gene match: 5. The CDR3 is 14 residues long. Germline CDR1 and CDR2: SQVTM and ANQGSEA.

This clone was observed once. This chain connects TRBV7-9 to TRBJ2-1; D not certain. CDR3 length: 14 amino acids. From germline, CDR1 is SEHNR and CDR2 FQNEAQ (reference sequence). The ends were cut back, 1 base at V and 8 bases at J, with 12 bases in the middle. The CDR3 reads CASSLVAGTHEQFF. CDR3 coding DNA: TGTGCCAGCAGCTTAGTCGCAGGTACTCATGAGCAGTTCTTC.

This clone was seen a handful of times. J is TRBJ1-2 and V is TRBV6-5, with D perhaps matching TRBD1 (5 bases). This CDR3 has 13 amino acids. Trimming stripped 7 bases from V and 3 bases from J, with 12 bases between. Germline V gene data show CDR1 as MNHEY and CDR2 as SVGAGI. The CDR3 sequence: CASKGRWDYGYTF. CDR3 nucleotide sequence: TGTGCCAGCAAGGGACGGTGGGACTATGGCTACACCTTC.

The chain recombines TRBV4-1 with TRBJ1-2; D is undetermined. The V gene's germline CDR1 is MGHRA and CDR2 YSYEKL. The CDR3 contains 15 residues. V was cut by 3 bases and J by 5 bases, with 16 bases left in between. CDR3 protein: CASSQAELGRYGYTF. DNA of the CDR3: TGCGCCAGCAGCCAGGCGGAGCTCGGCAGATATGGCTACACCTTC.

The J gene is TRBJ1-2, the V gene TRBV6-5; D remains unclear. V shed 2 bases and J shed 6 bases, with 10 bases lying between them. This CDR3 region has 13 residues. Germline V CDR1 and CDR2: MNHEY, SVGAGI. The CDR3 DNA reads TGTGCCAGCAGTTACATTTGGGTAAATGGCTACACCTTC. Its translation: CASSYIWVNGYTF.